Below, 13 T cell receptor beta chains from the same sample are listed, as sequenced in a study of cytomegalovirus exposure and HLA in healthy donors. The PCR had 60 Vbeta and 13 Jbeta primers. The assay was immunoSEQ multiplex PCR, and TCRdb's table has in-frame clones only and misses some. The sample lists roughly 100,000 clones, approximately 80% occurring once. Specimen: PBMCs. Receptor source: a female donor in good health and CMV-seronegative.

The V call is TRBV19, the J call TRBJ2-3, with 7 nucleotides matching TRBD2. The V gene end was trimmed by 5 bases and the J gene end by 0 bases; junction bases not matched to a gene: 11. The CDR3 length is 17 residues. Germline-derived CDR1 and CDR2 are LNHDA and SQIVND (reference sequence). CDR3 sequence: CASSALGSGVSTDTQYF. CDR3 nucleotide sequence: TGTGCCAGTAGTGCCCTGGGGAGCGGGGTTAGCACAGATACGCAGTATTTT.

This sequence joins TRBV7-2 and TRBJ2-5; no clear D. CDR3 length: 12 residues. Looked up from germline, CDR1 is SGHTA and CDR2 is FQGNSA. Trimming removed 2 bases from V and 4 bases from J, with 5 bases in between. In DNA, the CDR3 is TGTGCCAGCAGCTTACCCGTAGAGACCCAGTACTTC. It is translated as CASSLPVETQYF. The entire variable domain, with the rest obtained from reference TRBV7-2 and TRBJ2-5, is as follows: GAGVSQSPSNKVTEKGKDVELRCDPISGHTALYWYRQSLGQGLEFLIYFQGNSAPDKSGLPSDRFSAERTGGSVSTLTIQRTQQEDSAVYLCASSLPVETQYFGPGTRLLVL.

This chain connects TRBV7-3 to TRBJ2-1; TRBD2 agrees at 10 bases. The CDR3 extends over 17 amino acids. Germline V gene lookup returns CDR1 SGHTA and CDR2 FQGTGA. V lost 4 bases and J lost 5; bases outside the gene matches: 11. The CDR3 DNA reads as TGTGCCAGCAGCTCAAAGACCGGGACTAGCGCTAACAATGAGCAGTTCTTC. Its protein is CASSSKTGTSANNEQFF.

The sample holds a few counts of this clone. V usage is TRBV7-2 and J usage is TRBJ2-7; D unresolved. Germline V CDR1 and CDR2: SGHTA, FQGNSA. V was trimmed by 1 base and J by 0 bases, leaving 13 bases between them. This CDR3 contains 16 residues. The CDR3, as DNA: TGTGCCAGCAGCTTAGATCCCCCTTACTACTCCTACGAGCAGTACTTC. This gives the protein CASSLDPPYYSYEQYF.

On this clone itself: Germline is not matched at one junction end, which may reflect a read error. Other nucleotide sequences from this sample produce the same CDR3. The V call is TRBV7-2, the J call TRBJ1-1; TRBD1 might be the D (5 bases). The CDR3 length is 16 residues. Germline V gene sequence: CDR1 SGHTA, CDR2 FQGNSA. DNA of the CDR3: TGTGCCAGCAGCTTATGGTCCGACAGTTTGAACACCGAAGCTTTCTTT. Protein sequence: CASSLWSDSLNTEAFF. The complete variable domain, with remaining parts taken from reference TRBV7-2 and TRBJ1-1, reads GAGVSQSPSNKVTEKGKDVELRCDPISGHTALYWYRQSLGQGLEFLIYFQGNSAPDKSGLPSDRFSAERTGGSVSTLTIQRTQQEDSAVYLCASSLWSDSLNTEAFFGQGTRLTVV.

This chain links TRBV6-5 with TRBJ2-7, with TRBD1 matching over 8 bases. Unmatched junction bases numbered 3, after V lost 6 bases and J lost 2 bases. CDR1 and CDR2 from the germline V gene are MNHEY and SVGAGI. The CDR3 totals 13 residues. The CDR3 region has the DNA TGTGCCAGCAGGGGGACAGGCACCTACGAGCAGTACTTC. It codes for CASRGTGTYEQYF.

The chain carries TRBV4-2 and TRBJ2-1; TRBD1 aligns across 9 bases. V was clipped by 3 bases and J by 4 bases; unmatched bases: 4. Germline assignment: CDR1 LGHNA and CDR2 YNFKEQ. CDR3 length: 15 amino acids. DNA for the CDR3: TGTGCCAGCAGCCAGGGACAGGGTTCTTACAATGAGCAGTTCTTC. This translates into CASSQGQGSYNEQFF.

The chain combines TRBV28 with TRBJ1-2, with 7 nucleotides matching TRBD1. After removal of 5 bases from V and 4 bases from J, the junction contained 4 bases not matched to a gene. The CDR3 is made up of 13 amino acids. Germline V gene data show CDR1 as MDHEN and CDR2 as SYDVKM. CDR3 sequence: CASSRQGSYGYTF. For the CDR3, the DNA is TGTGCCAGCAGTAGACAGGGTAGCTATGGCTACACCTTC.

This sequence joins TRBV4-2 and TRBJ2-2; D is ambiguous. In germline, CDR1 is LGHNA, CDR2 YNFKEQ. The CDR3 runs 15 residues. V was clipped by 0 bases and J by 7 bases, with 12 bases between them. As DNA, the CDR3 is TGTGCCAGCAGCCAAGAATTAGACTGGCGCGGGGAGCTGTTTTTT. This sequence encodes CASSQELDWRGELFF.

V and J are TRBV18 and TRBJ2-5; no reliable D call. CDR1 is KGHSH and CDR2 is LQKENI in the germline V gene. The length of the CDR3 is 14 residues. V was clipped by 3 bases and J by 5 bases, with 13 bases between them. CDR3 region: CASSPRSGPETQYF. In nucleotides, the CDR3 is TGTGCCAGCTCACCGCGATCGGGTCCGGAGACCCAGTACTTC.

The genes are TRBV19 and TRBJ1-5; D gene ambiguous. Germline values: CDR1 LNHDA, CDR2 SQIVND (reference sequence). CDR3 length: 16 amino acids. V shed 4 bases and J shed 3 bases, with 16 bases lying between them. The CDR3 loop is CASSTPTDGFNQPQHF. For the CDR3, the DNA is TGTGCCAGTAGTACCCCCACAGACGGCTTCAATCAGCCCCAGCATTTT.

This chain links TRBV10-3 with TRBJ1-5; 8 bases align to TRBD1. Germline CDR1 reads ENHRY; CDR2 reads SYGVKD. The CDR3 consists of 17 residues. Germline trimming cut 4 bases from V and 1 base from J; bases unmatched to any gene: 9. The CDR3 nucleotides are TGTGCCATCAGTGCGTCGGACAGGGCGGGGAGCAATCAGCCCCAGCATTTT. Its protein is CAISASDRAGSNQPQHF.

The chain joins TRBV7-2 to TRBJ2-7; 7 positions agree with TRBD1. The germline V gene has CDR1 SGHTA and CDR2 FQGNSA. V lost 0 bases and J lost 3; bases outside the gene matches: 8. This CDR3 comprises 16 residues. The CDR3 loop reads CASSLAPRTGHYEQYF. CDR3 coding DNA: TGTGCCAGCAGCTTAGCCCCTCGGACAGGCCACTACGAGCAGTACTTC.